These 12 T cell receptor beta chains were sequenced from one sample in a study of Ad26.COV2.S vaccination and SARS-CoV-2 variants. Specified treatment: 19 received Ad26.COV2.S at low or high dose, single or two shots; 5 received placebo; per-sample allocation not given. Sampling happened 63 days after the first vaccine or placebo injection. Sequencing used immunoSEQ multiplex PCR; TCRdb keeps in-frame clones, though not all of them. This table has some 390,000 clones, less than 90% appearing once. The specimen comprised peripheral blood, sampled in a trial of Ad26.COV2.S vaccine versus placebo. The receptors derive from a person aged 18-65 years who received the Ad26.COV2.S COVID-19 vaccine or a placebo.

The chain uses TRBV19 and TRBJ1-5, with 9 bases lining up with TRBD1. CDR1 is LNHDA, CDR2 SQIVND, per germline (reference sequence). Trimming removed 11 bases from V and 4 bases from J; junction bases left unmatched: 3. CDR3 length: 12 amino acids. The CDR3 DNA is TGTGCCGGGGGGACAGGGAATCAGCCCCAGCATTTT. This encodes CAGGTGNQPQHF.

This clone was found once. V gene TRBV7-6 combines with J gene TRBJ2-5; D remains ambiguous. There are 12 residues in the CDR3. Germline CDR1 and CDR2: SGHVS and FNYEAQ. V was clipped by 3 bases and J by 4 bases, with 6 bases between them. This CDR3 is CASSLVPETQYF. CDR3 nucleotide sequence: TGTGCCAGCAGCTTGGTCCCAGAGACCCAGTACTTC.

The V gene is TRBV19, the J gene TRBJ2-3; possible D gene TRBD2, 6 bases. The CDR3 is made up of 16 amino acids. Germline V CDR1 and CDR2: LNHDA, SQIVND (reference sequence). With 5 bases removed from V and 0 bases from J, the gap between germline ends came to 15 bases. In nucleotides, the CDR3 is TGTGCCAGTAGTCCGGGGGTGCTCGCCAGCACAGATACGCAGTATTTT. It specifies CASSPGVLASTDTQYF. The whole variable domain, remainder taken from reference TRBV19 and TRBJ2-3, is DGGITQSPKYLFRKEGQNVTLSCEQNLNHDAMYWYRQDPGQGLRLIYYSQIVNDFQKGDIAEGYSVSREKKESFPLTVTSAQKNPTAFYLCASSPGVLASTDTQYFGPGTRLTVL.

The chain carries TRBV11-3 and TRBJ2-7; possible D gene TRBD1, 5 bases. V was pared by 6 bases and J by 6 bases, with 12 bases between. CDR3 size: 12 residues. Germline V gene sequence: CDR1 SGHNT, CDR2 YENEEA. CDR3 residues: CASSCRGPEQYF. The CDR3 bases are TGTGCCAGCAGTTGTAGGGGTCCCGAGCAGTACTTC.

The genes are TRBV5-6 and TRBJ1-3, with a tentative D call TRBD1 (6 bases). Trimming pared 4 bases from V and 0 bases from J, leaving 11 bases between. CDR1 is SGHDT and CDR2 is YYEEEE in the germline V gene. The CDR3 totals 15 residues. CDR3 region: CASSPPTGSGNTIYF. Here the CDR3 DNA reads TGTGCCAGCAGCCCTCCGACAGGCTCTGGAAACACCATATATTTT.

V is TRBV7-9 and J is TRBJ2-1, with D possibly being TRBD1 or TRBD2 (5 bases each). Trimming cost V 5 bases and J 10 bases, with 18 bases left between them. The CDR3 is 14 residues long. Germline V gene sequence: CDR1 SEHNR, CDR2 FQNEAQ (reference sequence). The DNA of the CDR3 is TGTGCCAGCAGCCCCCCGGGGCCAAAAAGGGAGCAGTTCTTC. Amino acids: CASSPPGPKREQFF.

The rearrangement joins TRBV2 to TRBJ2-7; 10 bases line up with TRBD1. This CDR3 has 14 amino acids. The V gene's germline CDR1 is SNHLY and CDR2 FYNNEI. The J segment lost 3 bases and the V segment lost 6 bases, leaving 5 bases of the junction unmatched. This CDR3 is CASRGTGVIYEQYF. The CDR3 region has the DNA TGTGCCAGCAGGGGGACAGGGGTTATCTACGAGCAGTACTTC.

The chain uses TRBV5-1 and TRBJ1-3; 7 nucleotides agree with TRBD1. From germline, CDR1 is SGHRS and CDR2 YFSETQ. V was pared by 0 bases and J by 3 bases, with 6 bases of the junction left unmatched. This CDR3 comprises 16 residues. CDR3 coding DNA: TGCGCCAGCAGCTTGGTTGGGGACAGAGATGGAAACACCATATATTTT. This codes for CASSLVGDRDGNTIYF.

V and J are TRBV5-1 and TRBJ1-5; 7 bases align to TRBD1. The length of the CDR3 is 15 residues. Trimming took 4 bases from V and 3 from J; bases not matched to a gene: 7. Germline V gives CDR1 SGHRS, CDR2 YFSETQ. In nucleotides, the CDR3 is TGCGCCAGCAGCCCGACGACAGGGCTCAATCAGCCCCAGCATTTT. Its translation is CASSPTTGLNQPQHF.

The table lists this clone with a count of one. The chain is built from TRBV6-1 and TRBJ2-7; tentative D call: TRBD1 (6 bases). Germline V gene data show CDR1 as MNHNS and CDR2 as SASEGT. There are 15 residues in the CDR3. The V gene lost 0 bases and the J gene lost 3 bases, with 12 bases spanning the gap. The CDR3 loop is CASSEATGWVYEQYF. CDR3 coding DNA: TGTGCCAGCAGTGAAGCAACAGGGTGGGTCTACGAGCAGTACTTC.

CDR3 DNA sequence: TGTGCCAGCAGCTATAGGGGGAAAGCTAACGACGAGCAGTACTTC. As protein: CASSYRGKANDEQYF. The chain recombines TRBV7-2 with TRBJ2-7; tentatively, D is TRBD1 (6 bases). This CDR3 is 15 amino acids long. The germline V gene has CDR1 SGHTA and CDR2 FQGNSA. V was pared by 4 bases and J by 5 bases, with 18 bases between.

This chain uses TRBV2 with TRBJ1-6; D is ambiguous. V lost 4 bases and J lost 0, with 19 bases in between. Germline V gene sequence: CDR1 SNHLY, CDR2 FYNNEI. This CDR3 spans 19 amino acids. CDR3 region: CASSATAMPYSSYNSPLHF. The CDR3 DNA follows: TGTGCCAGCAGTGCTACAGCTATGCCTTATAGCTCCTATAATTCACCCCTCCACTTT.